The 9 T cell receptor beta chains below were found in one sample sequenced in a study of T-cell memory formation after mild COVID-19. TCRdb re-analysed the 5' RACE reads in MiXCR, keeping a single row per CDR3 protein. The sample has around 260,000 distinct CDR3 sequences, 16% seen once. The specimen was PBMCs or a T cell subset sorted from them (not recorded which). The receptors derive from a man between 18 and 35 years old who had mild COVID-19 (a few samples of this study predate the infection). Cell type and time point are not known.

CDR3 region: CASSADRGGEQYF. DNA for the CDR3: TGTGCCAGCAGCGCCGACAGGGGAGGCGAGCAGTACTTC. The J gene is TRBJ2-7, the V gene TRBV11-2; 8 nucleotides agree with TRBD1. V shed 5 bases and J 6 bases; nucleotides not matched to a gene: 6. Germline CDR1 reads SGHAT; CDR2 reads FQNNGV. This CDR3 has 13 amino acids.

Many counts were recorded for this clonotype. CDR3 bases: TGCGCCAGCAGCCAAGAAGGTCTAGCGGACACAGATACGCAGTATTTT. Its protein product is CASSQEGLADTDTQYF. The chain carries TRBV4-3 and TRBJ2-3; TRBD2 matches 7 bases. V lost 0 bases and J lost 2; bases outside the gene matches: 5. Germline V lookup: CDR1 LGHNA, CDR2 YSLEER. The CDR3 has 16 residues.

The genes are TRBV12-3 or TRBV12-4 and TRBJ2-1; D tentatively reads TRBD1 or TRBD2 (5 bases each). CDR3 length: 11 residues. The germline V and J ends were trimmed by 8 bases and 5 bases, with 7 bases remaining between them. CDR3: CASGGNNEQFF. The CDR3 region has the DNA TGTGCCAGCGGGGGTAACAATGAGCAGTTCTTC.

This sequence joins TRBV20-1 and TRBJ1-4, with 7 bases lining up with TRBD1. With V trimmed by 0 bases and J by 5 bases, 12 bases remained unmatched. There are 17 residues in the CDR3. Per the germline V gene, CDR1 is DFQATT and CDR2 is SNEGSKA (reference sequence). CDR3 loop: CSARDGTVGGLNEKLFF. The CDR3 DNA reads as TGCAGTGCTAGAGATGGGACAGTGGGCGGCTTGAATGAAAAACTGTTTTTT.

This clonotype has ten or more counts. The genes are TRBV7-2 and TRBJ1-2, with 7 bases that match TRBD1. V lost 2 bases and J lost 2; bases outside the gene matches: 5. This CDR3 is 15 amino acids long. Germline lookup yields CDR1 SGHTA and CDR2 FQGNSA. CDR3 sequence reads: CASSLSSTGNYGYTF. The CDR3, as DNA: TGTGCCAGCAGCTTATCCTCGACAGGGAACTATGGCTACACCTTC.

This clonotype came up a few times. The rearrangement joins TRBV5-1 to TRBJ1-6; a weak D match, TRBD1 (6 bases). The CDR3 has 15 amino acids. Trimming removed 5 bases at V and 10 bases at J, with 19 bases between. Germline V gene data show CDR1 as SGHRS and CDR2 as YFSETQ. The CDR3 region has the DNA TGCGCCAGCAGAGAAGGACAGATCCTTGGGTCACCCCTCCACTTT. This encodes CASREGQILGSPLHF.

V is TRBV7-9 and J is TRBJ1-2; 9 bases are a match to TRBD1. CDR1 is SEHNR and CDR2 is FQNEAQ in the germline V gene (reference sequence). V was clipped by 6 bases and J by 5 bases; unmatched bases: 13. This CDR3 has 16 amino acids. CDR3 coding DNA: TGTGCCAGCAGTGACCGGGACAGGGCTGTTACGTATGGCTACACCTTC. It is translated as CASSDRDRAVTYGYTF.

This clonotype was detected a few times. J is TRBJ2-1 and V is TRBV20-1, with 9 bases identical to TRBD2. This CDR3 region has 14 residues. V was clipped by 5 bases and J by 5 bases; unmatched bases: 7. Germline lookup yields CDR1 DFQATT and CDR2 SNEGSKA (reference sequence). CDR3 protein: CSADPGLAHNEQFF. CDR3 nucleotides: TGCAGTGCTGACCCGGGACTAGCCCACAATGAGCAGTTCTTC.

This chain joins TRBV6-2 or TRBV6-3 and TRBJ2-7; possibly TRBD1 for D (6 bases). The CDR3 is made up of 18 amino acids. Germline loops: CDR1 MNHEY, CDR2 SVGEGT. With 4 bases removed from V and 2 bases from J, the gap between germline ends came to 24 bases. CDR3 in DNA: TGTGCCAGCAGTTCGTCTTGGGTAGAACGGGACATGACCTACGAGCAGTACTTC. Encoded protein: CASSSSWVERDMTYEQYF.